Listed below are T cell receptor beta chains from one sample, sequenced in a study of glioma-infiltrating T cells. TCRdb analysed the multiplex PCR reads with MiXCR anew, one entry per CDR3 protein. The data hold some 180,000 distinct CDR3 sequences, with around 32% observed a single time. Sequenced input: glioma tissue, nonneoplastic brain tissue, or PBMCs (not recorded which). The receptor source for this set is a human donor with low-grade glioma or glioblastoma, undergoing nonglioma brain surgery, or in good health (not recorded which). Both conserved end residues are part of each CDR3.

j_call v_call cdr3_aa
TRBJ1-1 TRBV20-1 CSGDRGMNTEAFF
TRBJ2-2 TRBV25-1 CASGGSGSPGELFF
TRBJ1-5 TRBV10-2 CASRTGDSNNQPQHF
TRBJ2-2 TRBV5-8 CASSLGTSHTGELFF
TRBJ2-3 TRBV5-1 CASSLIVTTSTDTQYF
TRBJ2-5 TRBV28 CASSFSLMGLQQETQYF
TRBJ2-2 TRBV4-1 CASSLANTGELFF
TRBJ2-3 TRBV20-1 CSARKKQGPDTQYF
TRBJ2-1 TRBV12-3/TRBV12-4 CASSFRLAGGFNEQFF
TRBJ2-3 TRBV4-1 CASSPSLAGTDTQYF
TRBJ2-5 TRBV20-1 CSAPSGRGETQYF
TRBJ2-7 TRBV20-1 CSATGESGRPAVEQYF
TRBJ2-1 TRBV7-3 CASSRFLAGGHNEQFF
TRBJ1-5 TRBV29-1 CSVLYPGTGDNQPQHF
TRBJ1-1 TRBV3-1 CASSQGKNTEALF
TRBJ2-3 TRBV5-1 CASSLGGQGGADTQYF
TRBJ1-1 TRBV28 CASRNRGYTEAFF
TRBJ1-1 TRBV4-1 CASSQDGKGINTEAFF
TRBJ1-2 TRBV12-3/TRBV12-4 CASSLSSTGYGYTF
TRBJ2-2 TRBV24-1 CATSDHEFLLSGRGNTGELFF
TRBJ2-7 TRBV6-1 CASKDRASGEQYF